The 17 T cell receptor beta chains below were found in one sample sequenced in a study of T cell responses to AZD1222 COVID-19 vaccine. The method was immunoSEQ multiplex PCR; TCRdb's version includes in-frame clones alone and lacks a portion of them. Here the sample spans some 150,000 clones, 85% to 95% being singletons. Sequences were derived from peripheral blood, sampled on day 0 of AZD1222 vaccination. These receptors all come from an adult in good health.

The genes are TRBV19 and TRBJ2-6; D is unresolved. The CDR3 is 15 amino acids. V lost 3 bases to trimming and J lost 2 bases, with 8 bases between them. CDR1 and CDR2 (germline): LNHDA, SQIVND (reference sequence). CDR3 in DNA: TGTGCCAGTAGTATCGACCAACCTGGGGCCAACGTCCTGACTTTC. Its translation: CASSIDQPGANVLTF.

The rearrangement links TRBV10-3 to TRBJ2-7, with D unresolved. The germline gives CDR1 ENHRY, CDR2 SYGVKD. Trimming removed 3 bases from V and 3 bases from J, with 3 bases in between. The CDR3 runs to 11 residues. CDR3 in amino acids: CAISDSYEQYF. The CDR3 coding sequence is TGTGCCATCAGTGACAGCTACGAGCAGTACTTC.

The rearrangement joins TRBV6-5 to TRBJ1-1; D remains unclear. The germline gives CDR1 MNHEY, CDR2 SVGAGI. This CDR3 region has 14 residues. Between the trimmed V and J ends, which lost 2 bases and 11 bases, there was a span of 18 bases. The CDR3 DNA is TGTGCCAGCAGTTACAACTTCGAATTAGTCGGGGCTTTCTTT. Translated, it gives CASSYNFELVGAFF.

The V call is TRBV18, the J call TRBJ2-2; no reliable D call. Germline-derived CDR1 and CDR2 are KGHSH and LQKENI. CDR3 size: 14 residues. V shed 3 bases and J shed 2 bases, with 7 bases lying between them. DNA of the CDR3: TGTGCCAGCTCACCCGGGTCCAACACCGGGGAGCTGTTTTTT. Translating it yields CASSPGSNTGELFF. Full variable domain (missing parts from reference TRBV18 and TRBJ2-2): NAGVMQNPRHLVRRRGQEARLRCSPMKGHSHVYWYRQLPEEGLKFMVYLQKENIIDESGMPKERFSAEFPKEGPSILRIQQVVRGDSAAYFCASSPGSNTGELFFGEGSRLTVL.

This clone has only one observation. The chain joins TRBV10-3 to TRBJ1-2; tentative D call: TRBD1 (5 bases). Germline V gene sequence: CDR1 ENHRY, CDR2 SYGVKD. The germline V and J ends were trimmed by 2 bases and 1 base, with 8 bases remaining between them. CDR3 size: 14 residues. The CDR3 nucleotides read TGTGCCATCAGTGAGGACAGAATTAACTATGGCTACACCTTC. Protein sequence: CAISEDRINYGYTF.

In its sample, this clone was seen once. The chain links TRBV6-5 to TRBJ1-3; D call uncertain. Germline lookup yields CDR1 MNHEY and CDR2 SVGAGI. This CDR3 has 15 residues. V lost 6 bases to trimming and J lost 0 bases, with 12 bases between them. The CDR3 loop is CASRKGRNSGNTIYF. For the CDR3, the DNA is TGTGCCAGCAGAAAAGGGCGTAACTCTGGAAACACCATATATTTT.

The J gene is TRBJ1-5, the V gene TRBV7-4; TRBD1 matches at 9 bases. J was trimmed by 4 bases and V by 5 bases; bases with no gene match: 6. Germline lookup yields CDR1 SGHVT and CDR2 SQSDAQ. The CDR3 is 15 residues long. The CDR3 loop is CASSGRTGANQPQHF. The CDR3 DNA reads TGTGCCAGCAGCGGGAGGACAGGGGCAAATCAGCCCCAGCATTTT.

V and J are TRBV5-4 and TRBJ1-2; 10 nucleotides align to TRBD1. This CDR3 spans 15 amino acids. CDR1 is SGHNT, CDR2 YYREEE, per germline (reference sequence). J was trimmed by 8 bases and V by 2 bases; bases with no gene match: 9. Here the CDR3 DNA reads TGTGCCAGCAGCTTAGAGACCGGGACAGGGGTCGGCTACACCTTC. Encoded protein: CASSLETGTGVGYTF.

The V and J genes are TRBV7-3 and TRBJ2-1; TRBD2 is a possible D gene (5 bases). V gave up 2 bases and J gave up 7 bases, with 12 bases separating them. The CDR3 length is 14 residues. From germline, CDR1 is SGHTA and CDR2 FQGTGA. The DNA for the CDR3 is TGTGCCAGCAGCTTAGGCCCCAGAGGGAATGAGCAGTTCTTC. As protein: CASSLGPRGNEQFF.

The rearrangement links TRBV12-3 or TRBV12-4 to TRBJ1-3, with D perhaps matching TRBD1 (6 bases). Trimming took 4 bases from V and 2 from J, leaving 6 bases between them. The CDR3 sequence is 13 residues long. This chain's CDR3 is CASSSGAGNTIYF. The DNA of the CDR3 is TGTGCCAGCAGTTCAGGGGCTGGAAACACCATATATTTT.

V usage is TRBV30 and J usage is TRBJ2-3; 8 nucleotides match TRBD2. The V gene end was trimmed by 4 bases and the J gene end by 2 bases; junction bases not matched to a gene: 5. CDR1 and CDR2 (germline): GTSNPN, SVGIG (reference sequence). The CDR3 has 14 amino acids. The CDR3: CAWKRGPNTDTQYF. The CDR3 nucleotides read TGTGCCTGGAAGCGGGGGCCAAACACAGATACGCAGTATTTT.

This clone appeared a single time. This rearrangement joins TRBV11-3 to TRBJ1-6, with D uncertain. The CDR3 totals 14 residues. Germline V lookup: CDR1 SGHNT, CDR2 YENEEA. V lost 2 bases and J 8 bases, leaving 10 bases between the germline ends. CDR3 bases: TGTGCCAGCAGCTTACTGGGCGGGCATTCACCCCTCCACTTT. Translating it yields CASSLLGGHSPLHF.

V usage is TRBV18 and J usage is TRBJ1-1; 9 nucleotides agree with TRBD1. Per the germline V gene, CDR1 is KGHSH and CDR2 is LQKENI. V was clipped by 5 bases and J by 2 bases; unmatched bases: 9. The length of the CDR3 is 16 residues. The CDR3 region has the DNA TGTGCCAGCTCATGGGGACAGGGCAACGCTAACACTGAAGCTTTCTTT. Amino acids: CASSWGQGNANTEAFF.

The chain is built from TRBV5-6 and TRBJ1-5, with unresolved D. The CDR3 consists of 14 residues. Trimming removed 1 base at V and 4 bases at J, with 9 bases between. Per the germline V gene, CDR1 is SGHDT and CDR2 is YYEEEE. The CDR3 nucleotides read TGTGCCAGCAGCTTGTATTATGGGAATCAGCCCCAGCATTTT. Protein: CASSLYYGNQPQHF.

This clone was counted once. This chain connects TRBV6-5 to TRBJ1-1; the match to TRBD1 covers 8 bases. V trimming: 1 base; J trimming: 1 base; junction bases outside the gene matches: 2. The CDR3 has 15 residues. CDR1 MNHEY and CDR2 SVGAGI come from the germline V gene. CDR3 sequence (DNA): TGTGCCAGCAGTTACTGGGGACAGGAGAACACTGAAGCTTTCTTT. Protein product: CASSYWGQENTEAFF.

This clone was observed once. The gene calls are TRBV30 and TRBJ2-7; D perhaps matches TRBD1 (6 bases). The CDR3 spans 15 residues. CDR1 and CDR2 from the germline V gene are GTSNPN and SVGIG (reference sequence). The V gene lost 7 bases and the J gene lost 0 bases, with 19 bases spanning the gap. CDR3 sequence (DNA): TGTGCCTCCTCGGACAGCCCAACGCTCTCCTACGAGCAGTACTTC. As protein: CASSDSPTLSYEQYF.

The CDR3 reads CASMVGNTIYF. The CDR3 DNA follows: TGTGCCAGCATGGTGGGAAACACCATATATTTT. This rearrangement joins TRBV2 to TRBJ1-3, with D unresolved. Germline CDR1 and CDR2: SNHLY and FYNNEI. The CDR3 covers 11 residues. V gave up 7 bases and J gave up 4 bases, with 5 bases separating them. Drawing the rest from reference TRBV2 and TRBJ1-3, the complete variable domain is EPEVTQTPSHQVTQMGQEVILRCVPISNHLYFYWYRQILGQKVEFLVSFYNNEISEKSEIFDDQFSVERPDGSNFTLKIRSTKLEDSAMYFCASMVGNTIYFGEGSWLTVV.